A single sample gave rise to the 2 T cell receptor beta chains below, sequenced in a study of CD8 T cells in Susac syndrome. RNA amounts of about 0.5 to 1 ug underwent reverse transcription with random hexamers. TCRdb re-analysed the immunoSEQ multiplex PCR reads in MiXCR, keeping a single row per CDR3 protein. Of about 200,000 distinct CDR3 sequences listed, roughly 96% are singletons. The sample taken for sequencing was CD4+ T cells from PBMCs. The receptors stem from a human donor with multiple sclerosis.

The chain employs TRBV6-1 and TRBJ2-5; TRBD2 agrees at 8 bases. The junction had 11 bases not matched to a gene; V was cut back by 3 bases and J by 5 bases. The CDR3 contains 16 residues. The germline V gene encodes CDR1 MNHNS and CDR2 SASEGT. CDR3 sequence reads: CASSEYSGGFGETQYF. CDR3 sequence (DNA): TGTGCCAGCAGTGAGTACAGCGGGGGATTCGGGGAGACCCAGTACTTC.

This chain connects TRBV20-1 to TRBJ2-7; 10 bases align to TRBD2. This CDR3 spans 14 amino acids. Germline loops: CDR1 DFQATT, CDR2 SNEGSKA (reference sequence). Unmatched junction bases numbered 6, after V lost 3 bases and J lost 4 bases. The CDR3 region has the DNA TGCAGTGCTAGCAACCCTAGCGGGAGTTACGAGCAGTACTTC. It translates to CSASNPSGSYEQYF.